A selection of T cell receptor beta chains follows, all from one sample in a study of T cell repertoires in cytomegalovirus infection. From the reads, TCRdb called clonotypes with MiXCR, one entry per CDR3 protein. This table holds some 480,000 distinct CDR3 sequences, around 30% found once. For these receptors, no antigen is known. The sequences come from cultured PBMCs, collected from culture after CMV antigen stimulation. These receptor sequences come from a human donor in good health (CMV status not recorded). Some clones in this sample may be carry-over from other donors' samples. Both conserved end residues are part of each CDR3. Each record gives: J gene, V gene, D gene, clone size, CDR3 protein, CDR3 DNA. A D gene is named only where the DNA matches it firmly. Part of the rows lack a size; the others show once, few, many or a class for expanded clones.

J gene: TRBJ1-2
V gene: TRBV4-2
D gene: .
clone size: .
CDR3 protein: CASSQEVGFYGYTF
CDR3 DNA: TGTGCCAGCAGCCAAGAGGTGGGATTCTATGGCTACACCTTC

J gene: TRBJ1-5
V gene: TRBV7-8
D gene: .
clone size: few
CDR3 protein: CASSLGREANQPQHF
CDR3 DNA: TGTGCCAGCAGTCTTGGCAGGGAGGCCAATCAGCCCCAGCATTTT

J gene: TRBJ2-1
V gene: TRBV7-2
D gene: TRBD2
clone size: many
CDR3 protein: CASSPLAGGIRVGQFF
CDR3 DNA: TGTGCCAGCAGTCCATTAGCGGGAGGTATTCGTGTAGGACAGTTCTTC

J gene: TRBJ2-5
V gene: TRBV5-1
D gene: .
clone size: .
CDR3 protein: CASSIDFQETQYF
CDR3 DNA: TGCGCCAGCAGCATCGACTTCCAAGAGACCCAGTACTTC

J gene: TRBJ1-2
V gene: TRBV12-3/TRBV12-4
D gene: .
clone size: .
CDR3 protein: CASTIAAGGRYTF
CDR3 DNA: TGTGCCAGCACCATCGCCGCGGGAGGGCGCTACACCTTC

J gene: TRBJ2-7
V gene: TRBV27
D gene: .
clone size: .
CDR3 protein: CASSSRLGRDSYEQYF
CDR3 DNA: TGTGCCAGCAGTTCCCGACTAGGGCGGGACTCCTACGAGCAGTACTTC

J gene: TRBJ2-5
V gene: TRBV20-1
D gene: TRBD2
clone size: .
CDR3 protein: CSAQQSGSGETQYF
CDR3 DNA: TGCAGTGCCCAACAGAGCGGGAGCGGGGAGACCCAGTACTTC

J gene: TRBJ2-7
V gene: TRBV12-3/TRBV12-4
D gene: .
clone size: .
CDR3 protein: CASSPRNYEQYF
CDR3 DNA: TGTGCCAGCAGCCCCCGTAACTACGAGCAGTACTTC

J gene: TRBJ1-1
V gene: TRBV12-3/TRBV12-4
D gene: .
clone size: few
CDR3 protein: CASRTGLVGTEAFF
CDR3 DNA: TGTGCCAGCAGAACCGGGTTAGTTGGGACTGAAGCTTTCTTT

J gene: TRBJ2-1
V gene: TRBV6-1
D gene: .
clone size: few
CDR3 protein: CASSERGGSTHNEQFF
CDR3 DNA: TGTGCCAGCAGTGAAAGGGGGGGGTCTACCCACAATGAGCAGTTCTTC

J gene: TRBJ2-2
V gene: TRBV14
D gene: .
clone size: .
CDR3 protein: CASSHYHGRELFF
CDR3 DNA: TGTGCCAGCAGCCACTACCACGGGAGGGAGCTGTTTTTT

J gene: TRBJ2-3
V gene: TRBV4-1
D gene: TRBD1
clone size: .
CDR3 protein: CASARDRVSDTQYF
CDR3 DNA: TGCGCCAGCGCCCGGGACAGGGTTTCAGATACGCAGTATTTT

J gene: TRBJ2-7
V gene: TRBV10-3
D gene: TRBD2
clone size: .
CDR3 protein: CAISPASGEQYF
CDR3 DNA: TGTGCCATCAGTCCAGCTAGCGGCGAGCAGTACTTC

J gene: TRBJ1-1
V gene: TRBV4-3
D gene: .
clone size: once
CDR3 protein: CASSQDPRGVTNTEAFF
CDR3 DNA: TGCGCCAGCAGCCAAGACCCTCGGGGGGTTACGAACACTGAAGCTTTCTTT

J gene: TRBJ2-7
V gene: TRBV18
D gene: .
clone size: many
CDR3 protein: CASSPPGKEGYEQYF
CDR3 DNA: TGTGCCAGCTCACCACCTGGCAAAGAAGGGTACGAGCAGTACTTC

J gene: TRBJ2-7
V gene: TRBV28
D gene: .
clone size: few
CDR3 protein: CASMEGSEQYF
CDR3 DNA: TGTGCCAGCATGGAAGGAAGTGAGCAGTACTTC

J gene: TRBJ2-5
V gene: TRBV7-6
D gene: .
clone size: few
CDR3 protein: CASSLARLQTGETQYF
CDR3 DNA: TGTGCCAGCAGCTTAGCGAGACTACAGACGGGGGAGACCCAGTACTTC

J gene: TRBJ1-6
V gene: TRBV6-5
D gene: .
clone size: .
CDR3 protein: CASSYSISPLHF
CDR3 DNA: TGTGCCAGCAGTTACTCGATCTCACCCCTCCACTTT

J gene: TRBJ2-1
V gene: TRBV7-3
D gene: TRBD2
clone size: .
CDR3 protein: CASSVGTSGNRLFF
CDR3 DNA: TGTGCCAGCAGCGTCGGGACTAGCGGGAATCGGCTGTTCTTC

J gene: TRBJ2-5
V gene: TRBV19
D gene: TRBD1
clone size: .
CDR3 protein: CASSTQRQGRETQYF
CDR3 DNA: TGTGCCAGTAGTACCCAACGACAGGGGAGGGAGACCCAGTACTTC

J gene: TRBJ2-2
V gene: TRBV7-9
D gene: .
clone size: .
CDR3 protein: CASSLARANTGELFF
CDR3 DNA: TGTGCCAGCAGCTTAGCCAGGGCGAACACCGGGGAGCTGTTTTTT

J gene: TRBJ1-1
V gene: TRBV7-2
D gene: TRBD1
clone size: few
CDR3 protein: CASIDDQTGSRGTEAFF
CDR3 DNA: TGTGCCAGCATCGACGATCAGACAGGGAGTAGGGGTACTGAAGCTTTCTTT

J gene: TRBJ2-1
V gene: TRBV19
D gene: .
clone size: .
CDR3 protein: CASSIAIYNEQFF
CDR3 DNA: TGTGCCAGTAGTATAGCGATATACAATGAGCAGTTCTTC

J gene: TRBJ2-7
V gene: TRBV5-4
D gene: TRBD2
clone size: .
CDR3 protein: CASGESGRASGQYF
CDR3 DNA: TGTGCCAGCGGAGAGAGCGGGAGGGCCTCCGGGCAGTACTTC

J gene: TRBJ2-2
V gene: TRBV27
D gene: .
clone size: .
CDR3 protein: CASSATGLTTGELFF
CDR3 DNA: TGTGCCAGCAGTGCAACAGGGCTTACCACCGGGGAGCTGTTTTTT

J gene: TRBJ2-1
V gene: TRBV4-3
D gene: .
clone size: many
CDR3 protein: CASSPDRGSFEQFF
CDR3 DNA: TGCGCCAGCAGCCCAGATCGGGGTAGTTTTGAGCAGTTCTTC

J gene: TRBJ2-3
V gene: TRBV7-2
D gene: .
clone size: many
CDR3 protein: CASSGNGGDTQYF
CDR3 DNA: TGTGCCAGCAGCGGCAACGGGGGAGATACGCAGTATTTT

J gene: TRBJ2-3
V gene: TRBV6-8
D gene: TRBD2
clone size: .
CDR3 protein: CASRNVRLAGGDTQYF
CDR3 DNA: TGTGCCAGCAGAAACGTAAGACTAGCGGGAGGTGATACGCAGTATTTT

J gene: TRBJ2-1
V gene: TRBV6-6
D gene: TRBD2
clone size: few
CDR3 protein: CASSYSLGRAGYNEQFF
CDR3 DNA: TGTGCCAGCAGTTACTCTCTCGGGAGGGCGGGATACAATGAGCAGTTCTTC

J gene: TRBJ1-1
V gene: TRBV6-9
D gene: .
clone size: .
CDR3 protein: CASSYSGLGKNTEAFF
CDR3 DNA: TGTGCCAGCAGTTATTCAGGGCTAGGGAAGAACACTGAAGCTTTCTTT

J gene: TRBJ1-3
V gene: TRBV4-1
D gene: .
clone size: .
CDR3 protein: CASSQPRGGGSGNTLYF
CDR3 DNA: TGCGCCAGCAGCCAACCCCGGGGAGGGGGATCTGGAAACACCCTATATTTT

J gene: TRBJ2-1
V gene: TRBV7-9
D gene: TRBD2
clone size: few
CDR3 protein: CASSLKSAGVPNEQFF
CDR3 DNA: TGTGCCAGCAGCTTAAAATCGGCGGGAGTACCCAATGAGCAGTTCTTC

J gene: TRBJ1-4
V gene: TRBV7-2
D gene: .
clone size: many
CDR3 protein: CASSLSRANEKLFF
CDR3 DNA: TGTGCCAGCAGCTTATCCAGGGCCAACGAAAAACTGTTTTTT

J gene: TRBJ2-1
V gene: TRBV7-9
D gene: TRBD2
clone size: .
CDR3 protein: CASSPRTSGWHNEQFF
CDR3 DNA: TGTGCCAGCAGCCCAAGGACTAGCGGGTGGCACAATGAGCAGTTCTTC

J gene: TRBJ2-5
V gene: TRBV27
D gene: TRBD1
clone size: .
CDR3 protein: CASNLKTGTDTQETQYF
CDR3 DNA: TGTGCCAGCAACCTAAAGACAGGGACAGATACTCAAGAGACCCAGTACTTC

J gene: TRBJ1-2
V gene: TRBV6-2/TRBV6-3
D gene: .
clone size: few
CDR3 protein: CASIQGMDYGYTF
CDR3 DNA: TGTGCCAGCATCCAGGGGATGGACTATGGCTACACCTTC

J gene: TRBJ2-5
V gene: TRBV15
D gene: .
clone size: few
CDR3 protein: CATSSNGGGGETQYF
CDR3 DNA: TGTGCCACCAGCAGTAACGGAGGGGGAGGGGAGACCCAGTACTTC

J gene: TRBJ2-1
V gene: TRBV7-9
D gene: TRBD2
clone size: .
CDR3 protein: CASSLAGANSYNEQFF
CDR3 DNA: TGTGCCAGCAGCCTAGCGGGGGCCAACTCCTACAATGAGCAGTTCTTC

J gene: TRBJ1-5
V gene: TRBV12-3/TRBV12-4
D gene: .
clone size: .
CDR3 protein: CASSFQVGPQHF
CDR3 DNA: TGTGCCAGCAGTTTTCAAGTTGGGCCCCAGCATTTT

J gene: TRBJ2-7
V gene: TRBV6-2/TRBV6-3
D gene: .
clone size: few
CDR3 protein: CASREGLTGDEQYF
CDR3 DNA: TGTGCCAGCAGAGAGGGACTGACAGGCGACGAGCAGTACTTC

J gene: TRBJ2-1
V gene: TRBV7-6
D gene: TRBD2
clone size: few
CDR3 protein: CASSLQAGGPGSYNEQFF
CDR3 DNA: TGTGCCAGCAGCCTTCAAGCGGGAGGGCCTGGGTCCTACAATGAGCAGTTCTTC